Below, one T cell receptor (beta chain) is given with its context. Its antigen is not identified. The CDR3 runs to 16 residues. Germline values: CDR1 SGHTA, CDR2 FQGNSA. Trimming pared 5 bases from V and 0 bases from J, leaving 11 bases between. The sample belongs to a study of cytomegalovirus exposure and HLA in healthy donors. Study-level information: Most genotyped donors, approximately 77% of roughly 400, had Caucasian-associated genetic ancestry. Whole-study findings and limits: Upon later analysis, HLA-associated TCR beta chains proved more clonally expanded than other, equally common chains.

Researchers ran the PCR with 60 Vbeta and 13 Jbeta primers. Libraries were prepared by immunoSEQ multiplex PCR; TCRdb keeps only in-frame clonotypes and omits some of them. The sample consists of some 200,000 clones, about 80% of them appearing once. Healthy donors of bone marrow made up the group. The gene calls are TRBV7-2 and TRBJ1-6; D possibly corresponds to TRBD1 (5 bases). This receptor was obtained from a man between 18 and 29 years old in good health and CMV-seronegative. Source material: PBMCs. CDR3 DNA: TGTGCCAGCAGCGACAGATTTAGCTCCTATAATTCACCCCTCCACTTT. Translation gives CASSDRFSSYNSPLHF.